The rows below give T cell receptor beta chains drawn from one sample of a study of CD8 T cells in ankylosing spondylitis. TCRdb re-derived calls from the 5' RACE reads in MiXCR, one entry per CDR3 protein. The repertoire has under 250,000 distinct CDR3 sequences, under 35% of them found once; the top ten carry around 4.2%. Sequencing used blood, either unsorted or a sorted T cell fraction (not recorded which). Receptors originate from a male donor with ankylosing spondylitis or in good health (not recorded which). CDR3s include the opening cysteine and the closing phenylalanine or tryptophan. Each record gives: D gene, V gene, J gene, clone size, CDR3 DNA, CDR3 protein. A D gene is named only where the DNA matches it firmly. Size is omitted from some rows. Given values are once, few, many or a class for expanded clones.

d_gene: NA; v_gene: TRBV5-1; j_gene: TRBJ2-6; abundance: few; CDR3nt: TGCGCCAGCAGCTTGGCTGCAGTCTACTCTGGGGCCAACGTCCTGACTTTC; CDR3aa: CASSLAAVYSGANVLTF
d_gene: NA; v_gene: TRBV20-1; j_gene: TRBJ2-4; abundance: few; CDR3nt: TGCAGTGCTCTCGATGGACTAGCCAAAAACATTCAGTACTTC; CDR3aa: CSALDGLAKNIQYF
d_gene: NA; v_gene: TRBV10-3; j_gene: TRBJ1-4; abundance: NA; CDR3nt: TGTGCCATCAGTGAGGGGGGTAGTAATGAAAAACTGTTTTTT; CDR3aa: CAISEGGSNEKLFF
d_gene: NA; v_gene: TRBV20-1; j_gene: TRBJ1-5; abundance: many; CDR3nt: TGCAGTGCTAGTATCAGAAGCTTAGGTCAGCCCCAGCATTTT; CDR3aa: CSASIRSLGQPQHF
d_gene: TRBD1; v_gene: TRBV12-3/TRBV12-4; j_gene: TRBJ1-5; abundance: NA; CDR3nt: TGTGCCAGCAGTCTGGACAGGATCAATCAGCCCCAGCATTTT; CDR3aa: CASSLDRINQPQHF
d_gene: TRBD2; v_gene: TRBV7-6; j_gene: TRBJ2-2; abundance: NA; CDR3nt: TGTGCCAGCAGCCAGATGGGGGGGACCGGGGAGCTGTTTTTT; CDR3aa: CASSQMGGTGELFF
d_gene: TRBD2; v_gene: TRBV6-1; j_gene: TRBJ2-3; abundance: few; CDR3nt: TGTGCCAGCAGTCGACGGGGGGGCGGGGCAGATACGCAGTATTTT; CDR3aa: CASSRRGGGADTQYF
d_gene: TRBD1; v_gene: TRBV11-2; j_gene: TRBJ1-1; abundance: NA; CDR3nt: TGTGCCAGCAGCCCCGGGACAGGGGGCGCAAGGGACACTGAAGCTTTCTTT; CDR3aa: CASSPGTGGARDTEAFF
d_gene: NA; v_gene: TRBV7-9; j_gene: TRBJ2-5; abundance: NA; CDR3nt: TGTGCCAGCGATGGCGAAGTTCAGACCCAGTACTTC; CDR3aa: CASDGEVQTQYF
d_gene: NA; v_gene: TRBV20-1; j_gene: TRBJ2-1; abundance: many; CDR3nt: TGCAGTGCTCCTATCCGATCCCGCAATGAGCAGTTCTTC; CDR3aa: CSAPIRSRNEQFF
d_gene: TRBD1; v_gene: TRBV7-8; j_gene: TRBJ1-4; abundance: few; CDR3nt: TGTGCCAGCAGCTTCCGGGACAGGGCTAATGAAAAACTGTTTTTT; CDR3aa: CASSFRDRANEKLFF
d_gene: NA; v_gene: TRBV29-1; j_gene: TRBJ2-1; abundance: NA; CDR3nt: TGCAGCGTTGGGTCCCTGAGGGGGGGCCGATCGGCTTACAATGAGCAGTTCTTC; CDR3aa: CSVGSLRGGRSAYNEQFF
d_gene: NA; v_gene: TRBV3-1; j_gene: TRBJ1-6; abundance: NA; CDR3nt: TGTGCCAGCAGCACGTCGGCAGAAGATTCACCCCTCCACTTT; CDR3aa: CASSTSAEDSPLHF
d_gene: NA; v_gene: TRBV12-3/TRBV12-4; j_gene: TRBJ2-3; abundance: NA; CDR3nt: TGTGCCAGCAGGTCCCGAAACACAGATACGCAGTATTTT; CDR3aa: CASRSRNTDTQYF
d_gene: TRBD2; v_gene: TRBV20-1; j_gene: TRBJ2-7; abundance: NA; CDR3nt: TGCAGTGCCTCCGAGACTAGCGGTAACTACGACCAGTACTTC; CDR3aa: CSASETSGNYDQYF
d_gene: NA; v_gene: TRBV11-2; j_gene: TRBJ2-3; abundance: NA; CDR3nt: TGTGCCAGCAGCCCGACCGTCTTCGGCACAGATACGCAGTATTTT; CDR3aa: CASSPTVFGTDTQYF
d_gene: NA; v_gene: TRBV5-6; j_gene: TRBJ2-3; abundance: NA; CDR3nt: TGTGCCAGCAGCTTGGGGAGTTACACAGATACGCAGTATTTT; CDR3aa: CASSLGSYTDTQYF
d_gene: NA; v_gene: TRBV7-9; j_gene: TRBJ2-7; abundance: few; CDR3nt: TGTGCCAGCAGCTCTCTGACTGCCACCTACGAGCAGTACTTC; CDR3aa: CASSSLTATYEQYF
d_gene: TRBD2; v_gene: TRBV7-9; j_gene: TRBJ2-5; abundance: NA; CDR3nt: TGTGCCAGCAGCTTACCCCCCGGGGGGCAAGAGACCCAGTACTTC; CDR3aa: CASSLPPGGQETQYF
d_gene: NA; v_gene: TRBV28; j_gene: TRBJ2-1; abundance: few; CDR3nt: TGTGCCAGCAACCTAGGGTCGGGGGCGCTCAATGAGCAGTTCTTC; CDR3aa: CASNLGSGALNEQFF
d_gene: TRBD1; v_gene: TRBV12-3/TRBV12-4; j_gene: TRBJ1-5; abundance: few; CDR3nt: TGTGCCAGCAGCGTCCCGGGACAGGGGTCCCCCCAGCATTTT; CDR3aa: CASSVPGQGSPQHF
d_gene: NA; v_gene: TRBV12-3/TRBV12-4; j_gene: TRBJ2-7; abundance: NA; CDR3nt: TGTGCCAGCAGCCGGATGGACCCCCGGGAGCAGTACTTC; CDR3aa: CASSRMDPREQYF
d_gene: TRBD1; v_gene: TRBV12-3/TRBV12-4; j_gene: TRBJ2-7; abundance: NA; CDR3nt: TGTGCCAGCAGTGCCACGGACAGGGGGCTTTACGAGCAGTACTTC; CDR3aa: CASSATDRGLYEQYF
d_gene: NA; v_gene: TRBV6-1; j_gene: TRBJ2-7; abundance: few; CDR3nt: TGTGCCAGCAGTGAGAGGGGGACTCACCTCGACGAGCAGTACTTC; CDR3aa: CASSERGTHLDEQYF
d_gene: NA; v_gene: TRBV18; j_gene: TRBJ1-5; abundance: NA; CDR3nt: TGTGCCAGTACCGGGGAGGATCAGCCCCAGCATTTT; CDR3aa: CASTGEDQPQHF
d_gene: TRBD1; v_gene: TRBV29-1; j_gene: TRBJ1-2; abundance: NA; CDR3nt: TGCAGCGTTGCGGACCCACAGGGGTACGGCTACACCTTC; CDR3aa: CSVADPQGYGYTF
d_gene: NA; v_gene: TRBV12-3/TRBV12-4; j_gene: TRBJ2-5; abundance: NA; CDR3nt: TGTGCCAGCAGCCTAATCCGGGACGGAGAACAAGAGACCCAGTACTTC; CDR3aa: CASSLIRDGEQETQYF
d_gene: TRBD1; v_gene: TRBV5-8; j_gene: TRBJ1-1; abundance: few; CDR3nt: TGTGCCAGCAGCCTATGGACAGGGGGTCGCAAAGCTTTCTTT; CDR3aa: CASSLWTGGRKAFF
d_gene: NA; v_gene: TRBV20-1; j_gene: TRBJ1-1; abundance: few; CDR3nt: TGCAGTGCTCCGAAACCGGGGTTGCGGAACACTGAAGCTTTCTTT; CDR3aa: CSAPKPGLRNTEAFF